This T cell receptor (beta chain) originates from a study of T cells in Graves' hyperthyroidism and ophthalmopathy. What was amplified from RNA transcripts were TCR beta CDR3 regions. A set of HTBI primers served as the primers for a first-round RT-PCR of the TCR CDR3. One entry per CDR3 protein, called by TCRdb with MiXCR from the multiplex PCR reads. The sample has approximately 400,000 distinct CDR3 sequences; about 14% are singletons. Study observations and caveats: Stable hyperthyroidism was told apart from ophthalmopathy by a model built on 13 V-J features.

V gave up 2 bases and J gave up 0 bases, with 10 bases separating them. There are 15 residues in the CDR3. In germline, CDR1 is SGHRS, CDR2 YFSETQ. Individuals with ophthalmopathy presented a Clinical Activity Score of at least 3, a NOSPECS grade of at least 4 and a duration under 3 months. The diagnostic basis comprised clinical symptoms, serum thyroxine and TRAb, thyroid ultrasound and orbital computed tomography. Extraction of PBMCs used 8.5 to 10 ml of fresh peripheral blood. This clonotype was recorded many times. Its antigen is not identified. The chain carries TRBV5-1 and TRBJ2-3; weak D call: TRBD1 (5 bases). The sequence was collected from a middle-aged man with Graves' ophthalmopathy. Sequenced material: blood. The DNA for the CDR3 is TGCGCCAGCAGCTTCGAGGACACAAGCACAGATACGCAGTATTTT. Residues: CASSFEDTSTDTQYF. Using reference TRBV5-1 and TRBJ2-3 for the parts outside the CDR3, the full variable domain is KAGVTQTPRYLIKTRGQQVTLSCSPISGHRSVSWYQQTPGQGLQFLFEYFSETQRNKGNFPGRFSGRQFSNSRSEMNVSTLELGDSALYLCASSFEDTSTDTQYFGPGTRLTVL.